The clone carrying this T cell receptor (beta chain) was seen more than once but under ten times. Its antigen is undetermined. Each CDR3 protein is one row after TCRdb ran MiXCR on the 5' RACE reads. Of 150,000 to 200,000 distinct CDR3 sequences listed, about 14% were seen once; the top ten hold roughly 14%. These data originate in a study of T-cell memory formation after mild COVID-19. About the study: The study found TCR clusters largely donor specific.

The study's findings and limits: Clones contracting over day 15 to 85 were CD4/CD8 balanced, with later expanders leaning CD4+.

The CDR3 extends over 16 amino acids. The germline gives CDR1 SEHNR, CDR2 FQNEAQ (reference sequence). V gave up 5 bases and J gave up 4 bases, with 20 bases separating them. The rearrangement joins TRBV7-9 to TRBJ1-1, with D maybe TRBD1 (5 bases). The sample taken for sequencing was PBMCs or a T cell subset sorted from them (not recorded which). This clonotype was obtained from an adult woman who had mild COVID-19 (a few samples of this study predate the infection). Cell type and time point are not known. The CDR3 DNA reads TGTGCCAGCAGCGAGCTACTTAGGGGCCACAGCACTGAAGCTTTCTTT. Amino acids: CASSELLRGHSTEAFF.